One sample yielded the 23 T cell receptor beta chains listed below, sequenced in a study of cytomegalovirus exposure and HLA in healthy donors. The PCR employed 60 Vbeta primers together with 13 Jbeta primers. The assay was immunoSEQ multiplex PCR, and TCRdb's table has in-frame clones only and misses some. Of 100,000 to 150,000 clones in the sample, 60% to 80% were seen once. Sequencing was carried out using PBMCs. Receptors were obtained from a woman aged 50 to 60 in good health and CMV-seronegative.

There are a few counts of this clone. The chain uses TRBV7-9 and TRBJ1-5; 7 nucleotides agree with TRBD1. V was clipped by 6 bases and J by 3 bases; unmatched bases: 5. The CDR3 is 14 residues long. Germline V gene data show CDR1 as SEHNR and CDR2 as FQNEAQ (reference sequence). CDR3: CASSLDRVNQPQHF. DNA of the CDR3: TGTGCCAGCAGTCTTGACAGGGTCAATCAGCCCCAGCATTTT.

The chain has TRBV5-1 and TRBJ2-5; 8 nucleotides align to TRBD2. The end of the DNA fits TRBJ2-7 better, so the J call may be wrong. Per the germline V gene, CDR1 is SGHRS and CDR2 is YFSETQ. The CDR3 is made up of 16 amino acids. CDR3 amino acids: CASSLASGSLSYEQYF. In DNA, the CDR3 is TGCGCCAGCAGCTTGGCCAGCGGGAGTCTCTCCTACGAGCAGTACTTC.

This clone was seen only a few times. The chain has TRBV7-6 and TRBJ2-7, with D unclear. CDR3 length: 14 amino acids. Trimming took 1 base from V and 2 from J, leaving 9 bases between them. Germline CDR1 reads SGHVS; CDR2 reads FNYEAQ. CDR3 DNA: TGTGCCAGCAGCTTAGTAGTATCTACCTACGAGCAGTACTTC. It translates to CASSLVVSTYEQYF.

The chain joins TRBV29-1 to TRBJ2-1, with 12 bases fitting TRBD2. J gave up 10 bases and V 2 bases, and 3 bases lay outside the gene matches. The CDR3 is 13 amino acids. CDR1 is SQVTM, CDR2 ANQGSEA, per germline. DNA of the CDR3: TGCAGCGTTGAAAGACTAGCGGGAGACGAGCAGTTCTTC. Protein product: CSVERLAGDEQFF.

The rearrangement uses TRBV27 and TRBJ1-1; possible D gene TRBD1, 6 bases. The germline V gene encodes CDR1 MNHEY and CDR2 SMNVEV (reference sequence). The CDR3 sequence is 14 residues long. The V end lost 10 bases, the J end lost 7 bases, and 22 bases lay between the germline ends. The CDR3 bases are TGTGCCACCACACGGGGGGGCGCCTTCAATGAAGCTTTCTTT. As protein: CATTRGGAFNEAFF.

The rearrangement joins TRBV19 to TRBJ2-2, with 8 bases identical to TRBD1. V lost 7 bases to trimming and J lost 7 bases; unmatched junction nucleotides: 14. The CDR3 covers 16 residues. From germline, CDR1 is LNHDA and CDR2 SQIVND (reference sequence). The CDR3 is CASIQQAGGANGELFF. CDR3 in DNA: TGTGCCAGTATTCAACAGGCAGGGGGCGCGAACGGGGAGCTGTTTTTT.

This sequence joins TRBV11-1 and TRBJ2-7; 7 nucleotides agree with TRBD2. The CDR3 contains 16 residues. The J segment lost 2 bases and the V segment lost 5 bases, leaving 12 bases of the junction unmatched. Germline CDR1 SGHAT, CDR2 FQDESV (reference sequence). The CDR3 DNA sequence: TGTGCCAGCAGCCCGAGGGCGGGAGAGAACCCCTACGAGCAGTACTTC. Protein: CASSPRAGENPYEQYF.

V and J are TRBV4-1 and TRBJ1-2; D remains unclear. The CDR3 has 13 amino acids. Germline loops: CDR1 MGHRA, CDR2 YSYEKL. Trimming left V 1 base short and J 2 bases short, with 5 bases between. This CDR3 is CASSQGENYGYTF. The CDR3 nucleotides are TGCGCCAGCAGCCAAGGGGAGAACTATGGCTACACCTTC.

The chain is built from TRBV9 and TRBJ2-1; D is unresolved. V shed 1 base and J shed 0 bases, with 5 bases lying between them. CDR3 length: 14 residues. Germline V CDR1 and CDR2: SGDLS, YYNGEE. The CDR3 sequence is CASSVFSSYNEQFF. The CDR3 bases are TGTGCCAGCAGCGTATTCAGCTCCTACAATGAGCAGTTCTTC.

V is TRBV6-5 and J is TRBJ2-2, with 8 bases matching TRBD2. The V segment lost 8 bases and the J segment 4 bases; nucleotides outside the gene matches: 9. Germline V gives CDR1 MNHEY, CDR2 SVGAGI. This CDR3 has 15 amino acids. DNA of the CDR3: TGTGCCAGCGGTATACTAGCGGTGGTCACCGGGGAGCTGTTTTTT. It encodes CASGILAVVTGELFF.

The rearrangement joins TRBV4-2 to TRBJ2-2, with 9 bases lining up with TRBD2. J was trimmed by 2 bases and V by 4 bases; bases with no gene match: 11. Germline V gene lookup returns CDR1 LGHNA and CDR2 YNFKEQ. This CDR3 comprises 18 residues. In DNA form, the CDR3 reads TGTGCCAGCAGCCCACATCAAGCGGGAGGTTTTAACACCGGGGAGCTGTTTTTT. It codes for CASSPHQAGGFNTGELFF.

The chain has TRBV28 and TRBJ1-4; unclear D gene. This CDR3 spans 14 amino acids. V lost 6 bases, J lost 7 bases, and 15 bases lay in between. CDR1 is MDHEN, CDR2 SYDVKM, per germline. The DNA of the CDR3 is TGTGCCAGCAGCCCCGTTGAAGGGAGTGAAAAACTGTTTTTT. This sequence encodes CASSPVEGSEKLFF.

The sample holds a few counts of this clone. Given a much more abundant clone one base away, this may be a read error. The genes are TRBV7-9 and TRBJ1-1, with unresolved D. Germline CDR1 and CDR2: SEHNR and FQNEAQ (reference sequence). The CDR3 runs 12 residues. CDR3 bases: TGTGCTGAGGCGGCTCTAGACACTGAAGCTTTCTTT. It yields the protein CAEAALDTEAFF. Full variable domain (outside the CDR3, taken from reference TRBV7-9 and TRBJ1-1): DTGVSQNPRHKITKRGQNVTFRCDPISEHNRLYWYRQTLGQGPEFLTYFQNEAQLEKSRLLSDRFSAERPKGSFSTLEIQRTEQGDSAMYLCAEAALDTEAFFGQGTRLTVV.

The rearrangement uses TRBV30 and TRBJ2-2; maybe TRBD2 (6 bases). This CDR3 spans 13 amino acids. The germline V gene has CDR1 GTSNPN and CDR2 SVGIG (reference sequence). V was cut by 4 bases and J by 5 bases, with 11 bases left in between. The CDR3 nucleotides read TGTGCCTGGACGGGACTCTTAACCGGGGAGCTGTTTTTT. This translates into CAWTGLLTGELFF.

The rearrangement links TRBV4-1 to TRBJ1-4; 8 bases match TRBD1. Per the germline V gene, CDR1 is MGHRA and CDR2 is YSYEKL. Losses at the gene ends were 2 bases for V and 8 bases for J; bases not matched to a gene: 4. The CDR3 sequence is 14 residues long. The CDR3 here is CASSQNGQGEKLFF. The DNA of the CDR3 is TGCGCCAGCAGCCAAAACGGACAGGGAGAAAAACTGTTTTTT.

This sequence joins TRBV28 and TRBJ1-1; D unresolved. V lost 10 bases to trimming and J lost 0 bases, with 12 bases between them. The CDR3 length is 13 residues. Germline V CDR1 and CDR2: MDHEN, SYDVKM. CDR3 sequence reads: CATGDGLNTEAFF. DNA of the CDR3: TGTGCCACCGGAGACGGGTTGAACACTGAAGCTTTCTTT.

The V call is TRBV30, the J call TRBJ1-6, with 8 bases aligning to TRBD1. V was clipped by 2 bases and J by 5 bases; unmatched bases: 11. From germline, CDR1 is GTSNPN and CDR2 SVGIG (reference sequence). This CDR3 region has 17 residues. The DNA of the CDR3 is TGTGCCTGGAGTCGAAGACAGGGGTTCGGGAATAATTCACCCCTCCACTTT. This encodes CAWSRRQGFGNNSPLHF.

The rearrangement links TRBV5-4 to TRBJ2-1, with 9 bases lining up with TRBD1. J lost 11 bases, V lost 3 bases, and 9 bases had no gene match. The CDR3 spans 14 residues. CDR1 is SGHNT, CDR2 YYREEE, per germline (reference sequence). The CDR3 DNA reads TGTGCCAGCAGCTATGAAACCGGGACAGGGCAGCAGTTCTTC. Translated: CASSYETGTGQQFF.

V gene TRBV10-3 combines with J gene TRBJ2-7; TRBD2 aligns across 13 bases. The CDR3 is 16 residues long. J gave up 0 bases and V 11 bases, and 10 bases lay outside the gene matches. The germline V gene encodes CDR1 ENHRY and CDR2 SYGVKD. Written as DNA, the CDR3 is TGTGCCGCGGGGGGGACTAGCGGGAAGAACTCCTACGAGCAGTACTTC. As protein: CAAGGTSGKNSYEQYF.

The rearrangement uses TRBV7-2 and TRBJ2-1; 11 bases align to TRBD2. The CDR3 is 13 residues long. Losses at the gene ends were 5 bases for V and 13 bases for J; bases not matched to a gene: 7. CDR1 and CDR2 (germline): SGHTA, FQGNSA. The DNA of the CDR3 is TGTGCCAGCAGCACCATAGCGGGAGGGCCTCAGTTCTTC. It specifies CASSTIAGGPQFF.

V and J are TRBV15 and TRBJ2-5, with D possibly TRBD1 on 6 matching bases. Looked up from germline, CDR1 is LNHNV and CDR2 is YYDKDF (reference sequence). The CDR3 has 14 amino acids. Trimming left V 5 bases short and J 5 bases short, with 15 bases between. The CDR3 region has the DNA TGTGCCACCAGCCATTTCAGGGGTTCGGAGACCCAGTACTTC. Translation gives CATSHFRGSETQYF.

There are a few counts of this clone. CDR3 DNA sequence: TGTGCCAGCAGGAGGGGGACTAGTGGGGACAATGAGCAGTTCTTC. Protein product: CASRRGTSGDNEQFF. V and J are TRBV2 and TRBJ2-1; TRBD2 matches 8 bases. Germline CDR1 SNHLY, CDR2 FYNNEI. The CDR3 has 15 amino acids. With 6 bases clipped from V and 5 bases from J, the junction kept 9 bases outside the gene matches.

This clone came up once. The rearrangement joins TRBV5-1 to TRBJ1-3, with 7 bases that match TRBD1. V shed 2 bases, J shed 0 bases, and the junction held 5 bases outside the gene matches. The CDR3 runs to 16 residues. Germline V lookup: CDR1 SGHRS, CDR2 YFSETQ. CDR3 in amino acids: CASSLTTGDSGNTIYF. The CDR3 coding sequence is TGCGCCAGCAGCTTAACAACAGGGGACTCTGGAAACACCATATATTTT.